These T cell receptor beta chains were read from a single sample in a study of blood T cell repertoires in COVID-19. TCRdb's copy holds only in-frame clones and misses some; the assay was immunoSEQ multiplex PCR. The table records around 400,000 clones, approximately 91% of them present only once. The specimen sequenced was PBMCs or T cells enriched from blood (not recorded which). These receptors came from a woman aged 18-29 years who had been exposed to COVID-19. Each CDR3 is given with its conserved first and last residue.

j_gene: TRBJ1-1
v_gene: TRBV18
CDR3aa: CASSRGQGTSEAFF

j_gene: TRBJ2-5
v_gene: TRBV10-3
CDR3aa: CAISGDRNGDETQYF

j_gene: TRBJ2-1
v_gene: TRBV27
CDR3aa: CASSFARAPTYNEQFF

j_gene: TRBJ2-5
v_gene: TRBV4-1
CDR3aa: CASSQPLFTGQTIQETQYF

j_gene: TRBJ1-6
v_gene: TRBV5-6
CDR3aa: CASSFSSGGGITLHF

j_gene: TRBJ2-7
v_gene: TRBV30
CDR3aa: CAWSTGGQTSYEQYF

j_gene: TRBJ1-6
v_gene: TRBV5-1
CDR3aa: CASSSGGVSPLHF

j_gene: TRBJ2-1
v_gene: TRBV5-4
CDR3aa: CASSSGTSVNEQFF

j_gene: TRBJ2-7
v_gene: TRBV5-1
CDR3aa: CASKEGSGESKQYF

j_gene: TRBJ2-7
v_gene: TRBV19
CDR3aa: CASSIWGTGTYEQYF

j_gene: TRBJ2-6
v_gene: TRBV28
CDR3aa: CASFETGAPGANVLTF

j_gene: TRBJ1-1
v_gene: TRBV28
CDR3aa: CASSPQGQGFTEAFF

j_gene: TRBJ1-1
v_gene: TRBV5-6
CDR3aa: CASSDDRANTEAFF

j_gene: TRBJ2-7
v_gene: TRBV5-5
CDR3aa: CASSFRQETSREQYF